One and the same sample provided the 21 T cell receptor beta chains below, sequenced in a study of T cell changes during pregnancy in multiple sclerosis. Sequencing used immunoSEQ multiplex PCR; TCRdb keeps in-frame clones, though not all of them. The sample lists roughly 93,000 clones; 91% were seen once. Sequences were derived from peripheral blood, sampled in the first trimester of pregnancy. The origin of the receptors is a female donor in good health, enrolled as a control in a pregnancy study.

CDR3 in DNA: TGCAGTTCCTTATTGAACACTGAAGCTTTCTTT. Its protein is CSSLLNTEAFF. The chain joins TRBV29-1 to TRBJ1-1, with D unresolved. Germline values: CDR1 SQVTM, CDR2 ANQGSEA. The CDR3 length is 11 residues. The variable domain in full, with the rest retrieved from reference TRBV29-1 and TRBJ1-1, is SAVISQKPSRDICQRGTSLTIQCQVDSQVTMMFWYRQQPGQSLTLIATANQGSEATYESGFVIDKFPISRPNLTFSTLTVSNMSPEDSSIYLCSSLLNTEAFFGQGTRLTVV.

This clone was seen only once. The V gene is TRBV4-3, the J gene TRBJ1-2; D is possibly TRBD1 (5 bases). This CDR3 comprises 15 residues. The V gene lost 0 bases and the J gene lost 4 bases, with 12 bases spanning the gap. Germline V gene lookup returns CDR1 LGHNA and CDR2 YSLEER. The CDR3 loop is CASSQEGPRAYGYTF. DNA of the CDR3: TGCGCCAGCAGCCAAGAAGGTCCCAGGGCCTATGGCTACACCTTC.

CDR3 region: CASSFRGTVLFTYTEAFF. CDR3 coding DNA: TGTGCCAGCAGTTTTAGGGGGACAGTCCTTTTTACTTACACTGAAGCTTTCTTT. This chain joins TRBV28 and TRBJ1-1; 7 nucleotides match TRBD1. The trim removed 3 bases at V and 3 bases at J, leaving 16 bases unmatched. This CDR3 contains 18 residues. Per the germline V gene, CDR1 is MDHEN and CDR2 is SYDVKM. Filled out from reference TRBV28 and TRBJ1-1, the complete variable domain reads DVKVTQSSRYLVKRTGEKVFLECVQDMDHENMFWYRQDPGLGLRLIYFSYDVKMKEKGDIPEGYSVSREKKERFSLILESASTNQTSMYLCASSFRGTVLFTYTEAFFGQGTRLTVV.

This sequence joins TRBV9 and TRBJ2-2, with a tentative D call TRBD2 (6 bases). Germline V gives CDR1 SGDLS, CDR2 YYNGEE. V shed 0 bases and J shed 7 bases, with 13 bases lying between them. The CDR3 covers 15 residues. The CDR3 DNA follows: TGTGCCAGCAGCGTAGCGGGGGAAGTGAGCGGGGAGCTGTTTTTT. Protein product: CASSVAGEVSGELFF.

The CDR3 nucleotides are TGTGCCAGTATCCCGAGTGAATCATACTATGGCTACACCTTC. Amino acid sequence: CASIPSESYYGYTF. The J gene is TRBJ1-2, the V gene TRBV19; D is ambiguous. Trimming took off 7 bases at V and 3 bases at J, with 15 bases between the two ends. This CDR3 is 14 amino acids long. Germline V gene sequence: CDR1 LNHDA, CDR2 SQIVND (reference sequence).

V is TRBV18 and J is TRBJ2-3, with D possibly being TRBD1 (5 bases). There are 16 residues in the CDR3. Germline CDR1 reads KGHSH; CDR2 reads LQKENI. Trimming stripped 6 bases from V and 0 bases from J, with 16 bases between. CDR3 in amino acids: CASSVSQAPSTDTQYF. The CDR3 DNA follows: TGTGCCAGCTCCGTCTCACAGGCGCCTAGCACAGATACGCAGTATTTT.

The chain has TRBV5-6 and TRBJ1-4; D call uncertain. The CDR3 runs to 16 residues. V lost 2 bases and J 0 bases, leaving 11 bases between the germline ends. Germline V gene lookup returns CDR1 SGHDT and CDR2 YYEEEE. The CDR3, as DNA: TGTGCCAGCAGCTTTGGGCCTACCGCAACTAATGAAAAACTGTTTTTT. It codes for CASSFGPTATNEKLFF.

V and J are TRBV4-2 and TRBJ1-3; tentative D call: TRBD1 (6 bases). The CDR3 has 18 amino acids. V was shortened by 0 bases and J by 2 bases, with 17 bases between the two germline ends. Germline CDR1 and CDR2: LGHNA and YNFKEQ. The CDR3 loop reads CASSQDRGGPRTGNTIYF. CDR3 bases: TGTGCCAGCAGCCAAGATCGGGGGGGCCCACGGACTGGAAACACCATATATTTT.

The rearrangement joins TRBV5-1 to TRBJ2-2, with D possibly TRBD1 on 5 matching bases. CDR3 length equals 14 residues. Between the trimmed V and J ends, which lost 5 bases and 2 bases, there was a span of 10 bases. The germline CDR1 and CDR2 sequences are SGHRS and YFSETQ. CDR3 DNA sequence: TGCGCCAGCAGTGGTTGGGGCAACACCGGGGAGCTGTTTTTT. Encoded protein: CASSGWGNTGELFF.

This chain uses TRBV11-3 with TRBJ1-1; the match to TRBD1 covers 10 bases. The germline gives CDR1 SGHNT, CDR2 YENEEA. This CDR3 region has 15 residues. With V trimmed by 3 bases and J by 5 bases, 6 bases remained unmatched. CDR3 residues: CASSLGQGKRTEAFF. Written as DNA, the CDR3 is TGTGCCAGCAGCTTGGGACAGGGGAAGCGGACTGAAGCTTTCTTT.

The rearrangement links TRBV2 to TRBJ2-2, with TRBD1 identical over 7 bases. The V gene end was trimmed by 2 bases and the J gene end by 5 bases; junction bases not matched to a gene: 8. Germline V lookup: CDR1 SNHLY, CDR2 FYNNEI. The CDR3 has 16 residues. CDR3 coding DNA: TGTGCCAGCAGTGAAAGGGGGCAGAAGGGTACCGGGGAGCTGTTTTTT. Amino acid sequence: CASSERGQKGTGELFF.

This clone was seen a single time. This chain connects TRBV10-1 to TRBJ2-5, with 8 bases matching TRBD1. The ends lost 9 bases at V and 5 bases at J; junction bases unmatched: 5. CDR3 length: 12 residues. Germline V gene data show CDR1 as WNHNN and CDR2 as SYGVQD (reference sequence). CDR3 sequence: CARQGARETQYF. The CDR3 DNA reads TGCGCCAGGCAGGGGGCGCGGGAGACCCAGTACTTC.

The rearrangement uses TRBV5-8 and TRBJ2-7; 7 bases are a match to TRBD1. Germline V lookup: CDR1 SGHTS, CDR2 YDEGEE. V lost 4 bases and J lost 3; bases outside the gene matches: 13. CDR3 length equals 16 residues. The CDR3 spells CASSNIRGGRVYEQYF. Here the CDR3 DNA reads TGTGCCAGCAGCAACATCCGAGGGGGCAGGGTCTACGAGCAGTACTTC.

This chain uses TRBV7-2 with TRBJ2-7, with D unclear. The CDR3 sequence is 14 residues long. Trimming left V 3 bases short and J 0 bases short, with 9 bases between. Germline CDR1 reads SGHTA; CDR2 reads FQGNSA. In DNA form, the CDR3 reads TGTGCCAGCAGCTTTACACGTAACTCCTACGAGCAGTACTTC. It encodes CASSFTRNSYEQYF.

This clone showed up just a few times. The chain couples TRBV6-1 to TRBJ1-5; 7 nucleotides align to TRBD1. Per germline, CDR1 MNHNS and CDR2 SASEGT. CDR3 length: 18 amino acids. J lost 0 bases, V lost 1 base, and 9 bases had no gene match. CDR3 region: CASSEGHRGSFSNQPQHF. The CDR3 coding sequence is TGTGCCAGCAGTGAAGGCCACAGGGGCTCCTTTAGCAATCAGCCCCAGCATTTT.

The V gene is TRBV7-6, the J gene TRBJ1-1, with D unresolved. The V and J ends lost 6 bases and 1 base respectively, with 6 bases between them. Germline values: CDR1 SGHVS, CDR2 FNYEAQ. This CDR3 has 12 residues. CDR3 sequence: CASRAANTEAFF. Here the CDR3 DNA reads TGTGCCAGCAGGGCGGCGAACACTGAAGCTTTCTTT.

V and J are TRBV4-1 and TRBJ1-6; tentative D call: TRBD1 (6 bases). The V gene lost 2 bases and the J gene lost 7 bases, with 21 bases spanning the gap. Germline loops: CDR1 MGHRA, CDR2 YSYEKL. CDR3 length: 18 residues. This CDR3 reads CASSQPAVPGALNSPLHF. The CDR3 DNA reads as TGCGCCAGCAGCCAACCTGCGGTTCCAGGGGCCCTCAATTCACCCCTCCACTTT.

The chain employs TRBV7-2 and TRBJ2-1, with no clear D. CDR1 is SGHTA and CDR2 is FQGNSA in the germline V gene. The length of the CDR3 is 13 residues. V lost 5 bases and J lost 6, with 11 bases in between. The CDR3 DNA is TGTGCCAGCAGCCGTTACAGAAGCAATGAGCAGTTCTTC. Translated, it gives CASSRYRSNEQFF. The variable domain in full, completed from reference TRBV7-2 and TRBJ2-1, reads GAGVSQSPSNKVTEKGKDVELRCDPISGHTALYWYRQSLGQGLEFLIYFQGNSAPDKSGLPSDRFSAERTGGSVSTLTIQRTQQEDSAVYLCASSRYRSNEQFFGPGTRLTVL.

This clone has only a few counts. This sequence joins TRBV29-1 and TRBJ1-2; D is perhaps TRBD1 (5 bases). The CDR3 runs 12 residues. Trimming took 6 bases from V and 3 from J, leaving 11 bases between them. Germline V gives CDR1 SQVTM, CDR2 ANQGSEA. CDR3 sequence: CSVPRDYYGYTF. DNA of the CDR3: TGCAGCGTCCCCCGGGACTACTATGGCTACACCTTC.

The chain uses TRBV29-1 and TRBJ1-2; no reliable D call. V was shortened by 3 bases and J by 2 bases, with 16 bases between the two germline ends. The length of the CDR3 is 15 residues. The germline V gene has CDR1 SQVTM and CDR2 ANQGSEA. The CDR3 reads CSVDTGPGGNYGYTF. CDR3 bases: TGCAGCGTTGATACGGGCCCGGGCGGGAACTATGGCTACACCTTC. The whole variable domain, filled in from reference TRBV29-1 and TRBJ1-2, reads SAVISQKPSRDICQRGTSLTIQCQVDSQVTMMFWYRQQPGQSLTLIATANQGSEATYESGFVIDKFPISRPNLTFSTLTVSNMSPEDSSIYLCSVDTGPGGNYGYTFGSGTRLTVV.

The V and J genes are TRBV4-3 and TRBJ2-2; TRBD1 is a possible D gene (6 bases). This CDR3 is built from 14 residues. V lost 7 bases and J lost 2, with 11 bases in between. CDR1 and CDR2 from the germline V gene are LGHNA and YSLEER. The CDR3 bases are TGCGCCAGCAAAAGGGACATAAACACCGGGGAGCTGTTTTTT. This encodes CASKRDINTGELFF.